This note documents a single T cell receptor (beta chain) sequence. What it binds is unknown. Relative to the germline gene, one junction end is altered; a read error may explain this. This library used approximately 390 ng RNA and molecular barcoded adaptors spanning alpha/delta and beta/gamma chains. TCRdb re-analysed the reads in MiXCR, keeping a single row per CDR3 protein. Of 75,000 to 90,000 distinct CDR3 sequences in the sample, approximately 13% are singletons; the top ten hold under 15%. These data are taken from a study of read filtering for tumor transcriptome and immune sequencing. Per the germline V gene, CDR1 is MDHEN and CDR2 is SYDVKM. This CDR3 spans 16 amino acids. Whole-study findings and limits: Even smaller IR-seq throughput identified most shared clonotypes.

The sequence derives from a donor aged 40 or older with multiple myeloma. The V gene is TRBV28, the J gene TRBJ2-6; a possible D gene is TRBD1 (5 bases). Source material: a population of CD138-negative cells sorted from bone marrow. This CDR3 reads CASSLKYGSGANVPTF. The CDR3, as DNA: TGTGCCAGCAGTTTAAAGTATGGCTCTGGGGCCAACGTCCCGACCTTC.